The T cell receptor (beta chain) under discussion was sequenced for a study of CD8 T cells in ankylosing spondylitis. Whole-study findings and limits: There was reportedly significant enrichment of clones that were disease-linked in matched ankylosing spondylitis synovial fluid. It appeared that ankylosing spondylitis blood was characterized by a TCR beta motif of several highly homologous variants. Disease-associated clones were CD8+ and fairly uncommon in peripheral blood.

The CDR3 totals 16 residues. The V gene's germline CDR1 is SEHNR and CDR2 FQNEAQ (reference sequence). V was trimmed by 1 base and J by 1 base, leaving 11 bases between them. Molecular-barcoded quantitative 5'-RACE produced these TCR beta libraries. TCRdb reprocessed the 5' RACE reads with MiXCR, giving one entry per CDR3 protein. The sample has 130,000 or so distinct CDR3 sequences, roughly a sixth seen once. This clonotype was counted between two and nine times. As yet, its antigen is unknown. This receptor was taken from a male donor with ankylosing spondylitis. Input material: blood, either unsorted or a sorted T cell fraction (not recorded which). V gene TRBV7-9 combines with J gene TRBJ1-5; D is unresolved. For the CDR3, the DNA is TGTGCCAGCAGCTTAGACTCCTATATGAGCAATCAGCCCCAGCATTTT. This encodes CASSLDSYMSNQPQHF.